This T cell receptor (beta chain) derives from a study of shared clonotypes between healthy human individuals. About the study: Donors, aged 18 to 49, were a couple of women and three men. Study-wide results and caveats: It was observed that 5% to 6% of naive CD4 clonotypes were shared across a few donors. Across subsets, estimated richness was generally greater for naive than for memory populations.

Positive CCR7 selection of CD45RO-negative cells yielded the naive CD8 cells, and terminally differentiated effector memory CD45RA+ cells were excluded. Execution of the assay was at deep level. The method was immunoSEQ multiplex PCR; TCRdb's version includes in-frame clones alone and lacks a portion of them. The sample carries roughly 2.1 million clones, roughly 91% recorded once. Germline CDR1 reads LGHNA; CDR2 reads YSLEER. The junction had 9 bases not matched to a gene; V was cut back by 0 bases and J by 3 bases. The CDR3 loop spans 17 amino acids. On this clone itself: Antigen unknown.

The source material was naive CD8+ T cells from PBMCs. This chain links TRBV4-3 with TRBJ2-7; TRBD2 agrees at 9 bases. The receptor's source is a man between 18 and 35 years old in good health. Some clones in this sample may be carry-over from other donors' samples. Written as DNA, the CDR3 is TGCGCCAGCAGCCAAGATCTGTGGCTAGCGGGAAACTACGAGCAGTACTTC. Its translation: CASSQDLWLAGNYEQYF.